The present T cell receptor beta chain was sequenced within a study of OX40 agonist ivuxolimab in advanced cancers. Germline V gene lookup returns CDR1 LGHNT and CDR2 FRNRAP. V shed 5 bases and J shed 3 bases, with 14 bases lying between them. The CDR3 has 15 amino acids. Using immunoSEQ multiplex PCR, the repertoire was profiled, and TCRdb retains in-frame clones only, with some absent. The sample yields around 50,000 clones, 70% to 90% seen once. Only a few counts were recorded for this clone. The antigen is unknown. Patients were excluded for autoimmune disease history or systemic immunosuppression. General observations from the study: CD8+ T cells averaged more expanded clones than CD4+. Both blood CD4+ and CD8+ T cells showed clonal growth by week 6 at 0.1 to 3.0 mg/kg.

The gene calls are TRBV12-5 and TRBJ2-1; D ambiguous. The specimen comprised CD4+ or CD8+ T cells sorted from blood, sampled in a trial of the OX40 agonist ivuxolimab. This clonotype originated in an adult with an advanced solid tumor such as melanoma, head and neck, liver or kidney cancer. CDR3 sequence (DNA): TGTGCTAGTGGTCCCTTGGGTTCCCTCTACAATGAGCAGTTCTTC. Protein: CASGPLGSLYNEQFF.